This record covers a single TCR beta chain. Its target antigen remains unknown. No much larger clone is present one base from it, and per-base qualities are unavailable. These data originate in a study of shared clonotypes between healthy human individuals (dated by TCRdb to 2019 to 2021). Some background on the complete study: A couple of women and a few men aged 18 to 49 years were included in the cohort. For each donor, three plates each were used for CD4 naive and CD4 memory, two plates were used for CD8 naive, and one plate was used for CD8 memory. The study deeply sequenced blood TCR repertoires of five healthy adults to estimate repertoire size and the extent of clonotype sharing between individuals. Libraries were prepared and TCR repertoires were sequenced by different laboratories using diverse techniques, in order to increase sequencing depth and limit assay-specific biases. Leukapheresis yielded between about 0.9 and 9.5 billion PBMCs per donor. What the work shows at the level of the full study, not this receptor alone: Naive subsets generally had larger estimated clonotype richness than memory subsets did. Because the study included only a small number of donors, the genetic and exposure-history diversity represented was limited. When a handful of donors were compared, the shared fraction of clonotypes was approximately 5% for naive CD4, approximately 3.5% for naive CD8, about 2.4% for memory CD4, and about 0.36% for memory CD8. Compared with non-shared clonotypes, clonotypes shared by all four sorted-subset donors had higher generation probabilities. Even with the large sequencing depth, rarefaction of the sorted-subset datasets indicated that sequencing was incomplete. Sampling was restricted to blood, and TCR repertoires in tissues likely differ from the TCR repertoires found in blood. Pairwise subsampling indicated that sequencing depth was expected to affect the degree of clonotype sharing among donors.

TCR CDR3 regions were amplified from genomic DNA by multiplex PCR using the deep immunoSEQ assay. Extracted genomic DNA from each cell subset was distributed evenly across all wells of several immunoSEQ 96-well plates, and each plate was treated as a replicate. Each replicate PCR for sorted subsets received approximately 220 ng genomic DNA, equal to roughly 30,000 T cell genomes. The purified libraries were quantified using a Qubit 3.0 fluorometer, sized with a Bioanalyzer 2100, and then quantified again using the KAPA Library Quantification kit. Every immunoSEQ 96-well plate was sequenced on a dedicated single-read 150-cycle Illumina NextSeq 550 flow cell. Under the source paper's analysis protocol: Because the immunoSEQ output held only junctional sequences and lacked quality scores, the filtering could not match the filtering applied to full-length reads. To assign V/J genes and CDR3, sequences were annotated using PyIR, a Python wrapper for IgBLAST v1.9, with IMGT germline references. Reads with weak V/J assignments (E-value above 1e-6), missing CDR3, stop codons, out-of-frame junctions, or ambiguous translated residues were removed. V3J clonotypes were defined by identical inferred V gene, J gene, and CDR3 amino acid sequence. Percentage overlap between repertoires was calculated by dividing the number of shared unique clonotypes by the size of the smaller repertoire. Repertoire richness was assessed with RTK rarefaction, the Chao1 estimator, and Recon v2.1 estimates of unobserved clonotypes. Generation probabilities were computed with OLGA for all TCRbeta clonotypes obtained by the gDNA method from a handful of donors. TCRdb retrieved this table from immuneACCESS and kept in-frame rearrangements only. Not all clones are present; in checked studies, unresolved V genes account for under half, and no reason is known for the remainder. V and J calls and clone size are given by that table; D and trimming were obtained from the DNA. The sample table contains around 2.1 million clones; only one count was recorded for more than 85% of them. More than 1.5% of the sample is in the top ten clones.

CD8 naive samples were CD45RO-negative cells positively selected for CCR7, giving a CD45RA+CCR7+ population that excluded TemRA cells. Healthy HIV-negative adults with no recently reported acute infections or vaccinations were included as donors. Every donor was a Caucasian adult living in Nashville, Tennessee, USA. Blood was obtained by leukapheresis, after which PBMCs were separated by Ficoll-Histopaque density gradient centrifugation and cryopreserved in liquid nitrogen vapor phase. Analytical flow cytometry was used to check the purity and quantity of each magnetically sorted T cell population. From each sorted fraction, genomic DNA was isolated and quantified by UV absorbance on a Nanodrop 2000c. This receptor was taken from a man in his late teens or twenties in good health. Some clones in this sample may be carry-over from other donors' samples. The sequenced sample was naive CD8+ T cells from PBMCs. The cell subset or site label, read with the paper, signifies: CD45RA+CCR7+.

The CDR3 region has the sequence CSAPYRIAGGQYTQYF. The nucleotide sequence reads TGCAGCGCCCCGTACAGGATAGCGGGAGGGCAATATACGCAGTATTTT. The chain was built from TRBV29-1 and TRBJ2-3; a stretch of 11 junction bases matches TRBD2. From the cysteine through the phenylalanine, the CDR3 covers 16 amino acids. CDR3 DNA only is kept here, 48 bases in frame from base 1. The V end gives up 7 bases and the J end 7 bases, leaving 16 bases in the junction not matched to a gene. The CDR1 and CDR2 encoded by the germline V gene are SQVTM and ANQGSEA.